This T cell receptor beta chain is drawn from a study of Ad26.COV2.S vaccination and SARS-CoV-2 variants. About the research overall: The donor was enrolled in the Ad26.COV2.S arm of the COV1001 trial. Dosing was one shot or two shots 56 days apart. Overall study findings and caveats: Post-vaccination spike-specific CD8+ and CD4+ T cell responses reportedly had substantial breadth.

As for this clone: Its antigen is unknown.

The treatment denotes: around 19 received Ad26.COV2.S at low or high dose, single or two shots; five or six received placebo; per-sample allocation not given. The investigators took samples on day 63 after the first vaccine or placebo injection. Within Boston, the person who donated was an adult of 18-55 years. Some clones are missing from TCRdb's copy, which holds only in-frame ones; the method was immunoSEQ multiplex PCR. The table has roughly 300,000 clones, about 88% seen once. Germline lookup yields CDR1 SNHLY and CDR2 FYNNEI. The ends lost 6 bases at V and 7 bases at J; junction bases unmatched: 11. The CDR3 totals 15 residues.

The chain couples TRBV2 to TRBJ2-1, with TRBD2 matching 8 bases. The receptor was derived from a person aged 18-65 years who received the Ad26.COV2.S COVID-19 vaccine or a placebo. Sequenced here: peripheral blood, sampled in a trial of Ad26.COV2.S vaccine versus placebo. The chain's CDR3 is CASSPTSGRGNEQFF. The CDR3 bases are TGTGCCAGCAGCCCCACAAGCGGGAGAGGGAATGAGCAGTTCTTC.